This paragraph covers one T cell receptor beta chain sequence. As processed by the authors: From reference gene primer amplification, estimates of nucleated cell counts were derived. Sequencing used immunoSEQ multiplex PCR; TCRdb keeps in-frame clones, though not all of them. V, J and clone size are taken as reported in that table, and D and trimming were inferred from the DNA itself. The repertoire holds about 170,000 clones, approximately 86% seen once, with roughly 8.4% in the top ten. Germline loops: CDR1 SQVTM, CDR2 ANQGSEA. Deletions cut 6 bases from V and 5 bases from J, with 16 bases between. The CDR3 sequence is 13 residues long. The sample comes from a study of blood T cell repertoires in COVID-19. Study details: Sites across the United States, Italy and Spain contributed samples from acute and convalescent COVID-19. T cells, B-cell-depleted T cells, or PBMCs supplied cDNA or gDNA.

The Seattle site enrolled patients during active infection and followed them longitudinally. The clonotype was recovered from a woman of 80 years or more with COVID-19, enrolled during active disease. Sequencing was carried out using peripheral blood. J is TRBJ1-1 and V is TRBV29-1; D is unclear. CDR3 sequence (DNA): TGCAGCGTATATGCTTCGGGTGAGACTGAAGCTTTCTTT. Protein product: CSVYASGETEAFF.